Listed below are T cell receptor beta chains from one sample, sequenced in a study of blood T cell repertoires in COVID-19. Assay used: immunoSEQ multiplex PCR; TCRdb lists only in-frame clones, some missing. This sample yields more than 150,000 clones, of which approximately 91% are seen a single time; 2% to 2.5% belongs to the top ten. The sample consisted of peripheral blood. These receptors originate from a man in his 70s with active or convalescent COVID-19. The CDR3 runs from the conserved cysteine through the conserved F or W. A D gene is named only where the DNA matches it firmly. Some rows have no size entry. The others give once, few or many, or a class for an expanded clone.

v_call	clone_size	d_call	j_call	cdr3_nt	cdr3_aa
TRBV7-6	.	.	TRBJ2-1	TGTGCCAGCAGCTTATCGCAGTCACCTTACAATGAGCAGTTCTTC	CASSLSQSPYNEQFF
TRBV2	.	TRBD2	TRBJ2-3	TGTGCCAGCGAACATACCGGGACTAGCGGATCCACAGATACGCAGTATTTT	CASEHTGTSGSTDTQYF
TRBV30	.	TRBD1	TRBJ2-7	TGTGCCTGGAGTGTAATGGGACAGGGGTACGAGCAGTACTTC	CAWSVMGQGYEQYF
TRBV5-1	.	.	TRBJ1-6	TGCGCCAGCAGCTTGGACGGAGGGAGTAATTCACCCCTCCACTTT	CASSLDGGSNSPLHF
TRBV16	.	.	TRBJ1-5	TGTGCCAGCAGCCAATCGGCGTCAGGGGCTCGGCAGCCCCAGCATTTT	CASSQSASGARQPQHF
TRBV10-2	.	.	TRBJ1-1	TGCGCCAGCAGTGAGTCGCCGGGGGGCACTGAAGCTTTCTTT	CASSESPGGTEAFF
TRBV7-9	.	TRBD1	TRBJ2-7	TGTGCCAGCAGCTTAAGACAGGGATCTATGGGAGAGCAGTACTTC	CASSLRQGSMGEQYF
TRBV24-1	.	TRBD2	TRBJ2-5	TGTGCCACCAGTGACCCTCGGGAGGGGTTAGAGACCCAGTACTTC	CATSDPREGLETQYF
TRBV19	.	.	TRBJ1-5	TGTGCCAGTAGCCAACCCGTCCTTAGTAATAGCAATCAGCCCCAGCATTTT	CASSQPVLSNSNQPQHF
TRBV5-8	.	.	TRBJ2-2	TGTGCCAGCAGCTTGAACAGCTACACCGGGGAGCTGTTTTTT	CASSLNSYTGELFF
TRBV7-2	.	TRBD2	TRBJ2-7	TGTGCCAGCAGCTTAGCAGCGGGGGGGCCCTACGAGCAGTACTTC	CASSLAAGGPYEQYF
TRBV7-2	.	TRBD2	TRBJ2-7	TGTGCCAGCAGCCAGAGCGGGAGGAGATACGAGCAGTACTTC	CASSQSGRRYEQYF
TRBV9	.	TRBD2	TRBJ2-3	TGTGCCAGCAGCTTACGAGCGGGGGGGCCCACAGATACGCAGTATTTT	CASSLRAGGPTDTQYF
TRBV19	once	TRBD1	TRBJ2-3	TGTGCCAGTAGGGGACAGTTCCCTAGCACAGATACGCAGTATTTT	CASRGQFPSTDTQYF
TRBV5-1	.	TRBD2	TRBJ2-1	TGCGCCAGCAGCCTGAGCGGGGGGCCATACAATGAGCAGTTCTTC	CASSLSGGPYNEQFF
TRBV6-5	.	.	TRBJ1-6	TGTGCCAGCACAGGTGTTGGTTCACCCCTCCACTTT	CASTGVGSPLHF
TRBV3-1/TRBV3-2	.	.	TRBJ2-3	TGTGCCAGCAGCCAACTCACAGATACGCAGTATTTT	CASSQLTDTQYF
TRBV5-1	.	.	TRBJ2-1	TGCGCCAGCAGCTACCCGGGGAATGAGCAGTTCTTC	CASSYPGNEQFF
TRBV15	.	.	TRBJ2-1	TGTGCCACCAGCAGGGACAATTACAATGAGCAGTTCTTC	CATSRDNYNEQFF
TRBV11-2	.	TRBD1	TRBJ1-4	TGTGCCAGCAGCCCAACCTTGGACAGGGGAAAACTGTTTTTT	CASSPTLDRGKLFF
TRBV11-2	.	.	TRBJ1-4	TGTGCCAGCAGCCAAACGGGGGGTACTAATGAAAAACTGTTTTTT	CASSQTGGTNEKLFF
TRBV7-2	.	TRBD2	TRBJ2-7	TGTGCCAGCAGCTCTCCTAGCGGGAGAATCTACGAGCAGTACTTC	CASSSPSGRIYEQYF
TRBV9	.	.	TRBJ1-6	TGTGCCAGCAGCACAGGGAATGGTTCACCCCTCCACTTT	CASSTGNGSPLHF
TRBV27	once	.	TRBJ1-5	TGTGCCAGCAGAGGAGCGGGGAGCAATCAGCCCCAGCATTTT	CASRGAGSNQPQHF
TRBV6-5	.	.	TRBJ2-7	TGTGCCAGCAGTTTCTACACAGGAAGTACCCCCTACGAGCAGTACTTC	CASSFYTGSTPYEQYF
TRBV19	.	.	TRBJ2-6	TGTGCCAGTAGTATGCGGGGAGTACGACGCTCTGGGGCCAACGTCCTGACTTTC	CASSMRGVRRSGANVLTF
TRBV10-3	.	TRBD2	TRBJ2-1	TGTGCCATCAGTGAGCCGGGACTAGCGGGCAATGAGCAGTTCTTC	CAISEPGLAGNEQFF
TRBV4-1	.	TRBD2	TRBJ2-7	TGCGCCAGCAGCCAAAGCCCGGGGGGAGCAGGATTTTTC	CASSQSPGGAGFF
TRBV7-9	.	.	TRBJ1-6	TGTGCCAGCAGCCTACGACCCGTTTTCGGGAGTGCACCCCTCCACTTT	CASSLRPVFGSAPLHF
TRBV28	once	.	TRBJ1-1	TGTGCCAGCAGTTTCGACATAACTTTCTTT	CASSFDITFF
TRBV28	.	.	TRBJ1-1	TGTGCCAGCAGTAAGATCAGGGGCAACACTGAAGCTTTCTTT	CASSKIRGNTEAFF
TRBV30	.	.	TRBJ2-7	TGTGCCTGGAGGAAGAGAGGTTCTTCCTACGAGCAGTACTTC	CAWRKRGSSYEQYF
TRBV27	.	TRBD2	TRBJ2-3	TGTGCCAGCAGTTCACTAGCGGGGGGCACAGATACGCAGTATTTT	CASSSLAGGTDTQYF
TRBV19	.	.	TRBJ1-4	TGTGCCAGTAGAGGAGTGGGTACTAATGAAAAACTGTTTTTT	CASRGVGTNEKLFF
TRBV5-6	.	.	TRBJ2-1	TGTGCCAGCAGCTTGATCCAGGGTGCCTACAATGAGCAGTTCTTC	CASSLIQGAYNEQFF
TRBV28	once	.	TRBJ1-2	TGTGCCAGCAGGCCGACAGCTTCGTATGGCTACACCTTC	CASRPTASYGYTF
TRBV18	few	TRBD2	TRBJ2-2	TGTGCCAGCTCACCAATGGCCCTAGCGGGGAACACCGGGGAGCTGTTTTTT	CASSPMALAGNTGELFF
TRBV29-1	once	TRBD1	TRBJ2-3	TGCAGCGTTGCGGGCAAAGGGACAGGCGGATCAGATACGCAGTATTTT	CSVAGKGTGGSDTQYF
TRBV5-4	.	.	TRBJ1-2	TGTGCCAGCAGCTTGGGCAGGGAAGGTGGCTACACCTTC	CASSLGREGGYTF
TRBV10-3	.	TRBD1	TRBJ1-2	TGTGCCATCAGGGGACAGGGTGGTAACTATGGCTACACCTTC	CAIRGQGGNYGYTF
TRBV6-2/TRBV6-3	.	TRBD1	TRBJ1-2	TGTGCCAGCAGTAGCCGGGACAGGGGCGACTATGGCTACACCTTC	CASSSRDRGDYGYTF
TRBV30	.	.	TRBJ1-2	TGTGCCTGGAGTCCGGACAGCCCAATCTATGGCTACACCTTC	CAWSPDSPIYGYTF
TRBV6-5	.	.	TRBJ2-7	TGTGCCAGCAGTTATTGGGGGGACCGTGACGAGCAGTACTTC	CASSYWGDRDEQYF
TRBV28	.	.	TRBJ1-5	TGTGCCATCGGACAGACCCTTAGCAATCAGCCCCAGCATTTT	CAIGQTLSNQPQHF
TRBV7-8	.	TRBD1	TRBJ1-1	TGTGCCAGCAGTCCGAGGGGGACAGTGAACACTGAAGCTTTCTTT	CASSPRGTVNTEAFF
TRBV12-5	.	TRBD2	TRBJ2-2	TGTGCTAGTGGTTTGGGGACGGGGACTAGCGGGACTACCGGGGAGCTGTTTTTT	CASGLGTGTSGTTGELFF
TRBV7-5	once	.	TRBJ1-2	TGTGCCAGAAGCTTAGGGACATATGGCTACACCTTC	CARSLGTYGYTF
TRBV19	.	TRBD1	TRBJ1-2	TGTGCCAGTAGTACAGGGGGCGCGATCTATGGCTACACCTTC	CASSTGGAIYGYTF
TRBV6-2/TRBV6-3	once	.	TRBJ1-1	TGTGCCAGCAGTGCCCCTCCTGGGGGCCTGAACACTGAAGCTTTCTTT	CASSAPPGGLNTEAFF
TRBV6-5	once	.	TRBJ1-6	TGTGCCAGCAGACAGGCTTCACCCCTCCACTTT	CASRQASPLHF
TRBV5-5	few	TRBD2	TRBJ2-2	TGTGCCAGCTCCGCGGGGGTGGTCACCGGGGAGCTGTTTTTT	CASSAGVVTGELFF